The rows below give T cell receptor beta chains drawn from one sample of a study of OX40 agonist ivuxolimab in advanced cancers. Libraries were prepared by immunoSEQ multiplex PCR; TCRdb keeps only in-frame clonotypes and omits some of them. This sample yields roughly 72,000 clones, of which approximately 92% are seen a single time; roughly an eighth belongs to the top ten. Source: CD4+ or CD8+ T cells sorted from blood, taken in a trial of the OX40 agonist ivuxolimab. The receptors originated from an adult with an advanced solid tumor such as melanoma, head and neck, liver or kidney cancer. Each CDR3 is given with its conserved first and last residue. A D gene is named only where the DNA matches it firmly. Some rows have no size entry. The others give once, few or many, or a class for an expanded clone.

v_gene	abundance	j_gene	d_gene	CDR3nt	CDR3aa
TRBV28	few	TRBJ2-3	.	TGTGCCAGCAGCCCCGGTGGTTCTTACTCTAGCACAGATACGCAGTATTTT	CASSPGGSYSSTDTQYF
TRBV10-3	.	TRBJ2-7	TRBD2	TGTGCCATCAGTGAGTCGGGGGGGGTACCTTGGCAGTACTTC	CAISESGGVPWQYF
TRBV7-2	.	TRBJ1-6	.	TGTGCCAGCAGCTTAGGGTGGACGTTGGATTCACCCCTCCACTTT	CASSLGWTLDSPLHF
TRBV29-1	.	TRBJ1-2	.	TGCAGCGTTGGCAGGGCCAACTATGGCTACACCTTC	CSVGRANYGYTF
TRBV23-1	.	TRBJ1-5	.	TGCGCCAGCTGGAGGAGGGTTGTGGATCAGCCCCAGCATTTT	CASWRRVVDQPQHF
TRBV4-1	few	TRBJ1-4	.	TGCGCCAGCAGCCAAGCTCAGGGACAAATTAATGAAAAACTGTTTTTT	CASSQAQGQINEKLFF
TRBV7-2	.	TRBJ2-6	.	TGTGCCAGCAGCTTAGGGGGTTCTGGGGCCAACGTCCTGACTTTC	CASSLGGSGANVLTF
TRBV18	few	TRBJ2-3	.	TGTGCCAGCTCCGGGCAGACCGACACAGATACGCAGTATTTT	CASSGQTDTDTQYF
TRBV19	few	TRBJ1-1	TRBD1	TGTGCCAGTAGGGACAGGGCCTTGAACACTGAAGCTTTCTTT	CASRDRALNTEAFF
TRBV6-5	.	TRBJ1-3	.	TGTGCCAGCATGGGTACGAGCTCTGGAAACACCATATATTTT	CASMGTSSGNTIYF
TRBV10-3	.	TRBJ2-3	TRBD2	TGTGCCATCAGTGCAACCCAGCGGGGGCCCACAGATACGCAGTATTTT	CAISATQRGPTDTQYF
TRBV21-1	.	TRBJ2-7	.	TGTGCCAGCATGCGCAGGGTATACGAGCAGTACTTC	CASMRRVYEQYF